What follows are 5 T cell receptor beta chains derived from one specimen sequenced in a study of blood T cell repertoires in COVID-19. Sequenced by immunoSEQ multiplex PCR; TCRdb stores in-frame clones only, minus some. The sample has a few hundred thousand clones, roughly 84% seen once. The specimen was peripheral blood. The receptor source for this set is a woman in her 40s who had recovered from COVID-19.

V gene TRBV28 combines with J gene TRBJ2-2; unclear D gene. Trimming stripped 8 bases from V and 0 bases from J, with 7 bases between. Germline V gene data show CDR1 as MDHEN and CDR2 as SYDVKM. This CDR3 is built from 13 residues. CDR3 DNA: TGTGCCAGCGTGGCTGCGAACACCGGGGAGCTGTTTTTT. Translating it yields CASVAANTGELFF.

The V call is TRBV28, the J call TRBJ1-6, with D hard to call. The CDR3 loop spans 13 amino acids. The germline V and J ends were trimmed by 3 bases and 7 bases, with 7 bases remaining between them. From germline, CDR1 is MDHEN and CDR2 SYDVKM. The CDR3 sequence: CASSFPPNSPLHF. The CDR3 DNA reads TGTGCCAGCAGTTTTCCCCCAAATTCACCCCTCCACTTT. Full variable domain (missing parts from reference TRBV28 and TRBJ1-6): DVKVTQSSRYLVKRTGEKVFLECVQDMDHENMFWYRQDPGLGLRLIYFSYDVKMKEKGDIPEGYSVSREKKERFSLILESASTNQTSMYLCASSFPPNSPLHFGNGTRLTVT.

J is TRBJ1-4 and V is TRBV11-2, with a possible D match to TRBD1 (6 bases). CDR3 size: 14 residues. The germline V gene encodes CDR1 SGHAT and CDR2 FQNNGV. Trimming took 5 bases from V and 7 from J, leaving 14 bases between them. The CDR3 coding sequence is TGTGCCAGCAGCCCGCCAGGGGCGATTGAAAAACTGTTTTTT. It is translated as CASSPPGAIEKLFF.

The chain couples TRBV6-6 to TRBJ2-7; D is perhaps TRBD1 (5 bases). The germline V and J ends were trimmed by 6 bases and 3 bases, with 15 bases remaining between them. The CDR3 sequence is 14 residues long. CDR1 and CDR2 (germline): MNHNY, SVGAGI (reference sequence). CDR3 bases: TGTGCCAGCAGCGACTCACAGGAGATCTACGAGCAGTACTTC. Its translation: CASSDSQEIYEQYF.

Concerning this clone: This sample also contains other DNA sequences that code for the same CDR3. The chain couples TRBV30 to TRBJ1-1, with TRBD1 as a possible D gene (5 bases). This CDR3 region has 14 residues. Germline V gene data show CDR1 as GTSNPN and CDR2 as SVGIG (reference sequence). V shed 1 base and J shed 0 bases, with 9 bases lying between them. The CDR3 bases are TGTGCCTGGAGTGCGGGACTTATGAACACTGAAGCTTTCTTT. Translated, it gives CAWSAGLMNTEAFF.